The present T cell receptor (beta chain) was sequenced within a study of shared clonotypes between healthy human individuals. Study-level background: CD4 naive and memory got three plates each, CD8 naive two, CD8 memory one. Study conclusions and caveats: Richness estimates generally favored naive over memory subsets. Sorted-subset sequencing, rarefaction showed, was incomplete despite large depth.

There are 15 residues in the CDR3. Per germline, CDR1 MDHEN and CDR2 SYDVKM. The V end was cut by 2 bases, the J end by 6 bases, with 16 bases between. As for this clone: The antigen remains unidentified.

TCRdb's table, derived via immunoSEQ multiplex PCR, lists solely in-frame clones and lacks some. The table records roughly 2.4 million clones, under 97% of them present only once. Sequences were obtained from naive CD4+ T cells sorted from blood. Subset given: CD45RA+ positively selected. The TCR comes from a man aged 18 to 29 in good health. The chain links TRBV28 to TRBJ2-5; tentative D call: TRBD1 (7 bases). DNA for the CDR3: TGTGCCAGCAGTTTAACACAGGGGACTGGGAAGACCCAGTACTTC. Translated: CASSLTQGTGKTQYF.